This TCR beta chain was documented in a study of T cell repertoires in cytomegalovirus infection. TCRdb processed the reads anew with MiXCR; each CDR3 protein has one entry. The data show 400,000 to 550,000 distinct CDR3 sequences, approximately 11% seen once. General observations from the study: HLA-C-restricted CMV-specific TCR beta clonotypes prevailed in the ex vivo response.

V was pared by 4 bases and J by 2 bases, with 10 bases of the junction left unmatched. CDR1 and CDR2 (germline): SEHNR, FQNEAQ (reference sequence). The length of the CDR3 is 16 residues. This clonotype was seen ten or more times. Its antigen is unidentified. This rearrangement joins TRBV7-9 to TRBJ2-7; 8 bases match TRBD2. The source of this sequence is a human donor in good health (CMV status not recorded). Some clones in this sample may be carry-over from other donors' samples. The sequenced sample consisted of PBMCs. The CDR3 region is CASSSGGGKSPYEQYF. As DNA, the CDR3 is TGTGCCAGCAGCTCCGGGGGGGGGAAGTCCCCCTACGAGCAGTACTTC.